This TCR beta chain is from a study of T cell responses to AZD1222 COVID-19 vaccine. The V gene's germline CDR1 is DFQATT and CDR2 SNEGSKA (reference sequence). Trimming shortened V by 1 base and J by 7 bases, and 6 bases separated the two germline ends. The CDR3 runs to 11 residues. Pooled samples include second doses given at about 4 or 12 weeks. Sequencing was performed with immunoSEQ multiplex PCR; in TCRdb, only in-frame clones are kept and a portion is missing. The sample contains about 150,000 clones, over 70% of which appear only once. The sequencing here drew on peripheral blood, taken 28 days after the second AZD1222 dose. The receptor was derived from an adult who received the AZD1222 COVID-19 vaccine. V and J are TRBV20-1 and TRBJ2-3, with D unclear. The CDR3 sequence: CSARVGNTQYF. The CDR3 DNA reads TGCAGTGCTAGAGTTGGCAATACGCAGTATTTT.